This T cell receptor beta chain was observed in a study of circulating tumor DNA in untreated peripheral T-cell lymphoma. Method: immunoSEQ multiplex PCR; TCRdb's copy keeps in-frame clones and lacks some. The data show roughly 470 clones, about 80% seen once. The CDR3 sequence is 16 residues long. CDR1 is MGHRA, CDR2 YSYEKL, per germline. The junction had 1 base not matched to a gene; V was cut back by 1 base and J by 1 base. The genes are TRBV4-1 and TRBJ1-1; 12 bases map to TRBD1. This receptor was taken from a human donor with peripheral T-cell lymphoma. Sequencing was carried out using cell-free DNA from blood serum. CDR3 protein: CASSQGDRGPNTEAFF. The CDR3 bases are TGCGCCAGCAGCCAAGGGGACAGGGGGCCGAACACTGAAGCTTTCTTT.